This paragraph covers one T cell receptor (beta chain) sequence. Its antigen is not identified. The sample originates from a study of identical twins. Study-level results: Excess sharing by twins proved weaker in beta out-of-frame sequences. Models underestimated TCR alpha sharing (out-of-frame) in monozygotic twins.

Deletions cut 7 bases from V and 1 base from J, with 13 bases between. The CDR3 is 14 amino acids. Germline loops: CDR1 MDHEN, CDR2 SYDVKM. A universal primer site was created by template switching, with the cDNA bearing unique molecular identifiers. TCRdb processed the 5' RACE reads anew with MiXCR; each CDR3 protein has one entry. Of 1.5 million to 2 million distinct CDR3 sequences listed, roughly 35% are singletons. The sequence came from a newborn girl in good health. Material for sequencing was cord blood. This chain links TRBV28 with TRBJ1-1; D not certain. The chain's CDR3 is CASTPQGRNTEAFF. The CDR3 DNA reads TGTGCCAGCACCCCCCAAGGGAGGAACACTGAAGCTTTCTTT.